This entry lists 24 T cell receptor beta chains sequenced from one sample in a study of blood T cell repertoires in COVID-19. Sequenced by immunoSEQ multiplex PCR; TCRdb stores in-frame clones only, minus some. The profile shows fewer than 250,000 clones, 83% of them singletons. The sequencing input was peripheral blood. Receptors originate from a human donor in a cohort sampled during active COVID-19.

This chain uses TRBV11-2 with TRBJ1-2; TRBD1 agrees at 9 bases. Germline V lookup: CDR1 SGHAT, CDR2 FQNNGV. The V segment lost 7 bases and the J segment 8 bases; nucleotides outside the gene matches: 8. CDR3 size: 13 residues. CDR3 protein: CASTQHRGQGYTF. Here the CDR3 DNA reads TGTGCCAGCACCCAACACAGGGGGCAGGGCTACACCTTC.

The rearrangement joins TRBV27 to TRBJ2-2; 9 bases match TRBD1. The V gene's germline CDR1 is MNHEY and CDR2 SMNVEV (reference sequence). The length of the CDR3 is 17 residues. With 3 bases clipped from V and 4 bases from J, the junction kept 9 bases outside the gene matches. The DNA for the CDR3 is TGTGCCAGCAGTTTTCGACAGGGGGGAGGTAGCACCGGGGAGCTGTTTTTT. Protein product: CASSFRQGGGSTGELFF.

A remark on this clone: The identical CDR3 is also encoded by other nucleotide sequences in the sample. The V call is TRBV3-1 (or the pseudogene TRBV3-2), the J call TRBJ1-5, with D possibly matching TRBD1 (6 bases). V gave up 4 bases and J gave up 2 bases, with 12 bases separating them. The CDR3 sequence is 15 residues long. CDR1 and CDR2 from the germline V gene are LGHDT and YNNKEL (reference sequence). CDR3 loop: CASSPDSSGNQPQHF. In DNA form, the CDR3 reads TGTGCCAGCAGCCCGGACAGTTCTGGCAATCAGCCCCAGCATTTT.

The genes are TRBV4-2 and TRBJ1-1, with unresolved D. CDR3 size: 13 residues. The germline V gene has CDR1 LGHNA and CDR2 YNFKEQ. Trimming removed 2 bases at V and 5 bases at J, with 9 bases between. CDR3: CASSQSPGTEAFF. CDR3 sequence (DNA): TGTGCCAGCAGCCAAAGCCCGGGGACTGAAGCTTTCTTT.

The chain has TRBV10-3 and TRBJ2-6; D gene unclear. The CDR3 has 15 amino acids. V was clipped by 0 bases and J by 2 bases, with 5 bases between them. Per germline, CDR1 ENHRY and CDR2 SYGVKD. The CDR3 region is CAISESTAGANVLTF. CDR3 sequence (DNA): TGTGCCATCAGTGAGTCGACTGCTGGGGCCAACGTCCTGACTTTC.

The chain combines TRBV30 with TRBJ2-7; 7 nucleotides agree with TRBD1. CDR1 and CDR2 from the germline V gene are GTSNPN and SVGIG (reference sequence). This CDR3 spans 14 amino acids. V lost 1 base and J lost 5; bases outside the gene matches: 8. CDR3 nucleotides: TGTGCCTGGAGTGGCAACAGGGGTTGGGACGAGCAGTACTTC. This codes for CAWSGNRGWDEQYF.

The V gene is TRBV7-2, the J gene TRBJ2-7; the match to TRBD2 covers 13 bases. The germline V gene has CDR1 SGHTA and CDR2 FQGNSA. The CDR3 has 15 amino acids. V shed 4 bases, J shed 2 bases, and the junction held 2 bases outside the gene matches. Here the CDR3 reads CASSSLAGGTYEQYF. The CDR3 DNA reads as TGTGCCAGCAGCTCACTAGCGGGGGGGACCTACGAGCAGTACTTC.

This rearrangement joins TRBV28 to TRBJ2-7, with a tentative D call TRBD2 (6 bases). The length of the CDR3 is 14 residues. Germline V gene lookup returns CDR1 MDHEN and CDR2 SYDVKM. V shed 5 bases and J shed 2 bases, with 13 bases lying between them. The CDR3 region has the DNA TGTGCCAGCAGTATACCCGGGGGACCCTACGAGCAGTACTTC. Amino acids: CASSIPGGPYEQYF.

This clone was observed once. This rearrangement joins TRBV29-1 to TRBJ2-7, with TRBD2 identical over 7 bases. J gave up 6 bases and V 2 bases, and 22 bases lay outside the gene matches. CDR3 length: 18 residues. The germline CDR1 and CDR2 sequences are SQVTM and ANQGSEA. CDR3 nucleotide sequence: TGCAGCGTTGAAACGGTGTCTAGCGGAGATGTTTTAAGGTTCGAGCAGTACTTC. As protein: CSVETVSSGDVLRFEQYF.

The chain is built from TRBV5-1 and TRBJ2-5; 8 bases line up with TRBD1. The CDR3 sequence is 14 residues long. CDR1 SGHRS and CDR2 YFSETQ come from the germline V gene. Trimming took 4 bases from V and 5 from J; bases not matched to a gene: 7. The chain's CDR3 is CASSKDRDRETQYF. The CDR3, as DNA: TGCGCCAGCAGCAAGGACAGGGATCGGGAGACCCAGTACTTC. The whole variable domain, filled in from reference TRBV5-1 and TRBJ2-5, reads KAGVTQTPRYLIKTRGQQVTLSCSPISGHRSVSWYQQTPGQGLQFLFEYFSETQRNKGNFPGRFSGRQFSNSRSEMNVSTLELGDSALYLCASSKDRDRETQYFGPGTRLLVL.

This rearrangement joins TRBV9 to TRBJ2-4; possibly TRBD1 for D (6 bases). This CDR3 spans 14 amino acids. The germline V gene has CDR1 SGDLS and CDR2 YYNGEE. Trimming took 3 bases from V and 1 from J, leaving 8 bases between them. The CDR3 is CASSGTGAKNIQYF. For the CDR3, the DNA is TGTGCCAGCAGCGGCACAGGGGCCAAAAACATTCAGTACTTC.

The genes are TRBV27 and TRBJ2-7; 7 bases fit TRBD1. The CDR3 consists of 14 residues. V was pared by 6 bases and J by 7 bases, with 12 bases of the junction left unmatched. Germline V gives CDR1 MNHEY, CDR2 SMNVEV (reference sequence). The CDR3 DNA sequence: TGTGCCAGCAGCAGGGACAGCTTTATTGGGGAGCAGTACTTC. This codes for CASSRDSFIGEQYF.

The chain recombines TRBV6-5 with TRBJ2-1; D unclear. This CDR3 has 15 amino acids. V dropped 0 bases and J dropped 0 bases, with 6 bases sitting between them. Per germline, CDR1 MNHEY and CDR2 SVGAGI. The chain's CDR3 is CASSYSGSSYNEQFF. DNA for the CDR3: TGTGCCAGCAGTTACTCCGGGTCCTCCTACAATGAGCAGTTCTTC.

The chain recombines TRBV18 with TRBJ2-7, with D perhaps TRBD1 (5 bases). V was trimmed by 3 bases and J by 3 bases, leaving 15 bases between them. Germline assignment: CDR1 KGHSH and CDR2 LQKENI. The CDR3 spans 15 residues. The CDR3 here is CASSPGGREGYEQYF. The CDR3 coding sequence is TGTGCCAGCTCACCCGGCGGCAGGGAAGGCTACGAGCAGTACTTC.

This clone turned up a few times. The rearrangement joins TRBV25-1 to TRBJ2-1; a weak D match, TRBD1 (5 bases). V was shortened by 3 bases and J by 9 bases, with 9 bases between the two germline ends. CDR1 and CDR2 from the germline V gene are MGHDK and SYGVNS. The CDR3 spans 12 residues. CDR3 DNA sequence: TGTGCCAGCAGTGATTTTAGGGGTGAGCAGTTCTTC. This gives the protein CASSDFRGEQFF.

Notes on this clone: The junction and the germline gene differ at one end; a read error may be behind it. J is TRBJ1-1 and V is TRBV6-4, with 11 positions matching TRBD1. Germline CDR1 and CDR2: MRHNA and SNTAGT. This CDR3 is 14 amino acids long. The CDR3 nucleotides are TGTGCCAGCAGGGACTGGGACAGGGGGACTGAAGCTTTCTTT. Translating it yields CASRDWDRGTEAFF.

The chain couples TRBV10-3 to TRBJ2-1; 13 bases line up with TRBD2. The ends lost 6 bases at V and 0 bases at J; junction bases unmatched: 8. This CDR3 contains 18 residues. Germline V gives CDR1 ENHRY, CDR2 SYGVKD. The DNA of the CDR3 is TGTGCCATCAGAGGACTAGCGGGGGACACAAGCTCCTACAATGAGCAGTTCTTC. It specifies CAIRGLAGDTSSYNEQFF.

The chain has TRBV4-2 and TRBJ2-5, with TRBD2 matching 10 bases. The germline CDR1 and CDR2 sequences are LGHNA and YNFKEQ. J was trimmed by 4 bases and V by 2 bases; bases with no gene match: 10. This CDR3 has 17 residues. The chain's CDR3 is CASSQLGLAERRETQYF. CDR3 coding DNA: TGTGCCAGCAGCCAATTAGGACTAGCGGAGAGGAGAGAGACCCAGTACTTC.

CDR3 residues: CASSQFEDTSYEQYF. CDR3 in DNA: TGCGCCAGCAGCCAATTTGAAGACACCTCCTACGAGCAGTACTTC. V usage is TRBV4-1 and J usage is TRBJ2-7; D not resolved. The length of the CDR3 is 15 residues. Germline V gives CDR1 MGHRA, CDR2 YSYEKL. Trimming stripped 2 bases from V and 0 bases from J, with 11 bases between.

V is TRBV3-1 (or the pseudogene TRBV3-2) and J is TRBJ2-1; D unclear. Germline CDR1 reads LGHDT; CDR2 reads YNNKEL (reference sequence). The CDR3 covers 14 residues. V was trimmed by 4 bases and J by 3 bases, leaving 10 bases between them. This chain's CDR3 is CASSPTQLYNEQFF. CDR3 bases: TGTGCCAGCAGCCCAACTCAACTCTACAATGAGCAGTTCTTC.

The chain recombines TRBV28 with TRBJ2-4; 10 bases are shared with TRBD1. The J segment lost 5 bases and the V segment lost 5 bases, leaving 6 bases of the junction unmatched. Germline V gene data show CDR1 as MDHEN and CDR2 as SYDVKM. The length of the CDR3 is 15 residues. The CDR3 region is CASSDGTGDQNIQYF. The CDR3, as DNA: TGTGCCAGCAGTGATGGGACAGGGGACCAAAACATTCAGTACTTC.

This clone was detected once. The V gene is TRBV24-1, the J gene TRBJ2-6; D may be TRBD2 (5 bases). V shed 7 bases and J shed 1 base, with 16 bases lying between them. The CDR3 consists of 17 residues. The germline V gene has CDR1 KGHDR and CDR2 SFDVKD. DNA of the CDR3: TGTGCCACCAGCCCTCCGGGGATGGGGTCTGGGGCCAACGTCCTGACTTTC. Protein product: CATSPPGMGSGANVLTF.

J is TRBJ2-1 and V is TRBV5-1, with 11 bases lining up with TRBD2. The CDR3 extends over 15 amino acids. The ends lost 2 bases at V and 10 bases at J; junction bases unmatched: 8. CDR1 SGHRS and CDR2 YFSETQ come from the germline V gene. CDR3 in DNA: TGCGCCAGCAGCTTTGGGACTAGCGGCGAGGGAGAGCAGTTCTTC. It is translated as CASSFGTSGEGEQFF.

V is TRBV7-2 and J is TRBJ2-7; D not resolved. Trimming pared 6 bases from V and 5 bases from J, leaving 8 bases between. This CDR3 spans 11 amino acids. The germline V gene encodes CDR1 SGHTA and CDR2 FQGNSA. The CDR3 nucleotides read TGTGCCAGCAGTTACATCAACGAGCAGTACTTC. Protein sequence: CASSYINEQYF.